This T cell receptor (beta chain) appears in the sequencing data of a study of Ad26.COV2.S vaccination and SARS-CoV-2 variants. General study results and limits: Participants in the vaccine arm had higher spike-specific TCR breadth; placebo recipients had lower.

Repertoires were generated with immunoSEQ multiplex PCR, while TCRdb's copy carries only in-frame clones and drops some. The sample comprises 400,000 or so clones, 75% to 90% of which are singletons, and around 3.4% rests with the top ten. Note on this clone: The target antigen is unknown.

Treatment denoted: around 19 received Ad26.COV2.S at low or high dose, single or two shots; five or six received placebo; per-sample allocation not given. Sample collection was performed on day 63 after the first vaccine or placebo injection. This CDR3 has 15 amino acids. CDR1 LGHDT and CDR2 YNNKEL come from the germline V gene (reference sequence). V dropped 9 bases and J dropped 0 bases, with 12 bases sitting between them. The V and J genes are TRBV3-1 (or the pseudogene TRBV3-2) and TRBJ2-6; maybe TRBD1 (5 bases). The sequencing used peripheral blood, collected in a trial of Ad26.COV2.S vaccine versus placebo. This receptor was identified in a person aged 18-60 years who received the Ad26.COV2.S COVID-19 vaccine or a placebo. CDR3 nucleotides: TGTGCCAGTAGGGGATTTGGCTCTGGGGCCAACGTCCTGACTTTC. This translates into CASRGFGSGANVLTF.